Presented here are 16 T cell receptor beta chains from one specimen sequenced in a study of blood T cell repertoires in COVID-19. Clones were sequenced by immunoSEQ multiplex PCR, and TCRdb holds only the in-frame ones, with some missing. Among 300,000 to 400,000 clones listed, 91% were seen once. Sequencing used peripheral blood. The receptors come from a woman younger than 35 who had recovered from COVID-19.

The chain links TRBV7-9 to TRBJ2-5; 8 bases map to TRBD1. The CDR3 loop spans 14 amino acids. In germline, CDR1 is SEHNR, CDR2 FQNEAQ (reference sequence). The V segment lost 3 bases and the J segment 5 bases; nucleotides outside the gene matches: 5. The CDR3 loop reads CASSFTGGGETQYF. Written as DNA, the CDR3 is TGTGCCAGCAGCTTCACAGGGGGTGGGGAGACCCAGTACTTC.

The rearrangement joins TRBV30 to TRBJ2-3; TRBD2 agrees at 9 bases. Germline V lookup: CDR1 GTSNPN, CDR2 SVGIG (reference sequence). The CDR3 length is 18 residues. Germline trimming cut 5 bases from V and 2 bases from J; bases unmatched to any gene: 17. Here the CDR3 reads CAWGREASGTHITDTQYF. The CDR3 nucleotides are TGTGCCTGGGGCCGGGAGGCTAGCGGGACTCATATCACAGATACGCAGTATTTT.

The chain combines TRBV19 with TRBJ1-2; D perhaps matches TRBD1 (6 bases). Germline assignment: CDR1 LNHDA and CDR2 SQIVND (reference sequence). CDR3 length: 13 residues. Deletions cut 6 bases from V and 1 base from J, with 9 bases between. CDR3 coding DNA: TGTGCCAGTAGACAGGGCTATAACTATGGCTACACCTTC. Translating gives CASRQGYNYGYTF. Using reference TRBV19 and TRBJ1-2 for the parts outside the CDR3, the full variable domain is DGGITQSPKYLFRKEGQNVTLSCEQNLNHDAMYWYRQDPGQGLRLIYYSQIVNDFQKGDIAEGYSVSREKKESFPLTVTSAQKNPTAFYLCASRQGYNYGYTFGSGTRLTVV.

The chain couples TRBV7-9 to TRBJ2-1; 16 nucleotides agree with TRBD2. CDR3 size: 18 residues. The V segment lost 5 bases and the J segment 10 bases; nucleotides outside the gene matches: 14. Germline values: CDR1 SEHNR, CDR2 FQNEAQ (reference sequence). CDR3 in DNA: TGTGCCAGCAGCCCCGGGGTCGGGACTAGCGGGAGGGCATGGGAGCAGTTCTTC. Translating gives CASSPGVGTSGRAWEQFF.

The J gene is TRBJ2-5, the V gene TRBV29-1; 8 bases map to TRBD1. V trimming: 7 bases; J trimming: 2 bases; junction bases outside the gene matches: 6. The CDR3 consists of 13 residues. CDR1 SQVTM and CDR2 ANQGSEA come from the germline V gene. The CDR3 loop is CSARGPLQETQYF. CDR3 DNA sequence: TGCAGCGCCAGGGGGCCCTTACAAGAGACCCAGTACTTC.

This clone showed up just once. The chain joins TRBV7-8 to TRBJ2-3; TRBD2 matches 8 bases. The V gene end was trimmed by 5 bases and the J gene end by 0 bases; junction bases not matched to a gene: 10. Germline loops: CDR1 SGHVS, CDR2 FQNEAQ. The CDR3 is 17 residues long. CDR3 in amino acids: CASSTKFGTRSTDTQYF. The DNA for the CDR3 is TGTGCCAGCAGCACAAAATTCGGGACTAGGAGCACAGATACGCAGTATTTT.

The chain couples TRBV24-1 to TRBJ1-5, with D possibly TRBD1 on 6 matching bases. CDR1 is KGHDR and CDR2 is SFDVKD in the germline V gene. V was pared by 3 bases and J by 4 bases, with 12 bases between. CDR3 length: 15 residues. The CDR3 loop reads CATSDPDSPNQPQHF. CDR3 in DNA: TGTGCCACCAGTGATCCGGACAGTCCTAATCAGCCCCAGCATTTT.

This chain connects TRBV6-5 to TRBJ1-3, with 8 bases identical to TRBD1. This CDR3 region has 14 residues. V shed 8 bases, J shed 5 bases, and the junction held 8 bases outside the gene matches. Per the germline V gene, CDR1 is MNHEY and CDR2 is SVGAGI. CDR3 coding DNA: TGTGCCAGCTGGACCTGGACAGGGCGAAACACCATATATTTT. Protein: CASWTWTGRNTIYF.

The rearrangement uses TRBV5-6 and TRBJ2-5, with 10 bases aligning to TRBD2. V lost 0 bases to trimming and J lost 2 bases; unmatched junction nucleotides: 4. The germline V gene encodes CDR1 SGHDT and CDR2 YYEEEE. This CDR3 comprises 16 residues. The CDR3 DNA follows: TGTGCCAGCAGCTTGGGGCTAGCGGGAGTACAAGAGACCCAGTACTTC. This sequence encodes CASSLGLAGVQETQYF.

The V call is TRBV20-1, the J call TRBJ1-1; possible D gene TRBD1, 6 bases. Deletions cut 3 bases from V and 4 bases from J, with 18 bases between. Per germline, CDR1 DFQATT and CDR2 SNEGSKA (reference sequence). The length of the CDR3 is 15 residues. CDR3 DNA sequence: TGCAGTGCTAGTGAAACCGGGACAAGGAGCACTGAAGCTTTCTTT. Its translation is CSASETGTRSTEAFF.

The V call is TRBV5-4, the J call TRBJ2-1, with D possibly being TRBD2 (5 bases). The length of the CDR3 is 16 residues. Between the trimmed V and J ends, which lost 1 base and 0 bases, there was a span of 11 bases. The germline CDR1 and CDR2 sequences are SGHNT and YYREEE (reference sequence). The CDR3 loop reads CASSLKGGGSYNEQFF. Written as DNA, the CDR3 is TGTGCCAGCAGCTTGAAAGGAGGAGGCTCCTACAATGAGCAGTTCTTC. The full variable domain, in which reference TRBV5-4 and TRBJ2-1 provide the parts outside the CDR3, is ETGVTQSPTHLIKTRGQQVTLRCSSQSGHNTVSWYQQALGQGPQFIFQYYREEENGRGNFPPRFSGLQFPNYSSELNVNALELDDSALYLCASSLKGGGSYNEQFFGPGTRLTVL.

The chain employs TRBV7-2 and TRBJ1-2; no reliable D call. CDR1 and CDR2 from the germline V gene are SGHTA and FQGNSA. The ends were cut back, 5 bases at V and 4 bases at J, with 14 bases in the middle. The CDR3 contains 14 residues. The CDR3 sequence is CASSPSGWGYGYTF. In nucleotides, the CDR3 is TGTGCCAGCAGCCCGAGCGGGTGGGGCTATGGCTACACCTTC. The entire variable domain, with the rest obtained from reference TRBV7-2 and TRBJ1-2, is as follows: GAGVSQSPSNKVTEKGKDVELRCDPISGHTALYWYRQSLGQGLEFLIYFQGNSAPDKSGLPSDRFSAERTGGSVSTLTIQRTQQEDSAVYLCASSPSGWGYGYTFGSGTRLTVV.

V gene TRBV19 combines with J gene TRBJ2-1; the match to TRBD2 covers 14 bases. The length of the CDR3 is 16 residues. CDR1 is LNHDA and CDR2 is SQIVND in the germline V gene (reference sequence). The V and J ends lost 6 bases and 4 bases, in that order; junction bases with no gene match: 5. CDR3 DNA sequence: TGTGCCAGTAGGATGACTAGCGGGAGGGGGTACAATGAGCAGTTCTTC. This codes for CASRMTSGRGYNEQFF. Variable domain in full (rest from reference TRBV19 and TRBJ2-1): DGGITQSPKYLFRKEGQNVTLSCEQNLNHDAMYWYRQDPGQGLRLIYYSQIVNDFQKGDIAEGYSVSREKKESFPLTVTSAQKNPTAFYLCASRMTSGRGYNEQFFGPGTRLTVL.

The rearrangement joins TRBV12-3 or TRBV12-4 to TRBJ1-1; D is uncertain. CDR3 length: 11 residues. Between the trimmed V and J ends, which lost 9 bases and 6 bases, there was a span of 11 bases. The CDR3 nucleotides read TGTGCCAGTCGTAAAGTAGCTGAAGCTTTCTTT. This translates into CASRKVAEAFF.

The V and J genes are TRBV27 and TRBJ1-5; 8 bases line up with TRBD1. This CDR3 contains 17 residues. V lost 5 bases, J lost 2 bases, and 11 bases stayed unmatched. Germline CDR1 and CDR2: MNHEY and SMNVEV (reference sequence). The CDR3 DNA follows: TGTGCCAGCAGTAAAATTACCGACAGGGGCGGCAATCAGCCCCAGCATTTT. Translated, it gives CASSKITDRGGNQPQHF.

The DNA of the CDR3 is TGTGCCAGCAGCAAGCGAGCATACAATGAGCAGTTCTTC. Its translation: CASSKRAYNEQFF. The chain recombines TRBV28 with TRBJ2-1; D gene ambiguous. Germline V lookup: CDR1 MDHEN, CDR2 SYDVKM. The V and J ends lost 6 bases and 4 bases respectively, with 10 bases between them. This CDR3 is 13 amino acids long.